This T cell receptor (beta chain) was sequenced in a study of cytomegalovirus exposure and HLA in healthy donors. The V end lost 4 bases, the J end lost 4 bases, and 8 bases lay between the germline ends. CDR1 and CDR2 (germline): SGHNT, YYREEE (reference sequence). The CDR3 consists of 12 residues. Clones were read by immunoSEQ multiplex PCR, and TCRdb kept only the in-frame ones, dropping some. The sample has over 200,000 clones, 88% seen once. The receptor was derived from a woman younger than 30 in good health and CMV-seronegative. The genes are TRBV5-4 and TRBJ2-5; D perhaps matches TRBD1 (5 bases). Material: PBMCs. The CDR3 DNA reads TGTGCCAGCAGCCAGACAGCAGAGACCCAGTACTTC. This encodes CASSQTAETQYF.